These 22 T cell receptor beta chains were all obtained from the same sample, sequenced in a study of CD8 T cells in Susac syndrome. The RNA input was about 0.5 to 1 ug, and it was reverse transcribed with random hexamers. From the immunoSEQ multiplex PCR reads, TCRdb called clonotypes with MiXCR, one entry per CDR3 protein. Of about 190,000 distinct CDR3 sequences listed, 93% are singletons. Sequenced sample: CD4+ T cells from PBMCs. Receptors originate from a human donor in good health.

The rearrangement uses TRBV6-2 or TRBV6-3 and TRBJ2-2, with D unclear. Trimming took 1 base from V and 6 from J, leaving 6 bases between them. The CDR3 loop spans 13 amino acids. Per germline, CDR1 MNHEY and CDR2 SVGEGT. The chain's CDR3 is CASSYWLAGELFF. The CDR3 DNA is TGTGCCAGCAGTTACTGGCTCGCCGGGGAGCTGTTTTTT.

This chain uses TRBV12-3 or TRBV12-4 with TRBJ1-5; the D gene is possibly TRBD1 (5 bases). The CDR3 runs 14 residues. V gave up 6 bases and J gave up 3 bases, with 12 bases separating them. DNA of the CDR3: TGTGCCAGCAGCTCCCGGGACCCCAATCAGCCCCAGCATTTT. This sequence encodes CASSSRDPNQPQHF.

The chain couples TRBV9 to TRBJ2-3; D remains ambiguous. In germline, CDR1 is SGDLS, CDR2 YYNGEE. The V and J ends lost 1 base and 5 bases respectively, with 17 bases between them. There are 16 residues in the CDR3. The CDR3 sequence: CASSVLVSPKVDTQYF. CDR3 DNA sequence: TGTGCCAGCAGCGTACTTGTCTCCCCCAAGGTAGATACGCAGTATTTT.

The rearrangement joins TRBV28 to TRBJ2-2; D is perhaps TRBD2 (5 bases). The V gene lost 7 bases and the J gene lost 2 bases, with 14 bases spanning the gap. CDR1 is MDHEN, CDR2 SYDVKM, per germline. This CDR3 comprises 15 residues. CDR3 in amino acids: CASTGGASNTGELFF. In nucleotides, the CDR3 is TGTGCCAGCACTGGAGGAGCGTCCAACACCGGGGAGCTGTTTTTT.

This chain links TRBV5-1 with TRBJ2-3, with D possibly TRBD2 on 6 matching bases. The germline CDR1 and CDR2 sequences are SGHRS and YFSETQ. The length of the CDR3 is 15 residues. Trimming shortened V by 4 bases and J by 2 bases, and 14 bases separated the two germline ends. This CDR3 reads CASSPGAGNTDTQYF. The CDR3 nucleotides are TGCGCCAGCAGCCCCGGGGCGGGGAACACAGATACGCAGTATTTT.

The chain recombines TRBV5-6 with TRBJ1-1; 7 bases agree with TRBD1. CDR3 length equals 15 residues. V trimming: 2 bases; J trimming: 3 bases; junction bases outside the gene matches: 7. From germline, CDR1 is SGHDT and CDR2 YYEEEE. The CDR3 nucleotides read TGTGCCAGCAGCTTTACAGGGGTACAAGACACTGAAGCTTTCTTT. Protein sequence: CASSFTGVQDTEAFF. Full variable domain (missing parts from reference TRBV5-6 and TRBJ1-1): DAGVTQSPTHLIKTRGQQVTLRCSPKSGHDTVSWYQQALGQGPQFIFQYYEEEERQRGNFPDRFSGHQFPNYSSELNVNALLLGDSALYLCASSFTGVQDTEAFFGQGTRLTVV.

This chain joins TRBV12-3 or TRBV12-4 and TRBJ2-1, with 9 bases that match TRBD2. This CDR3 contains 18 residues. Trimming removed 6 bases from V and 2 bases from J; junction bases left unmatched: 14. CDR3 sequence reads: CASSLGTSKVMAYNEQFF. The CDR3 DNA reads TGTGCCAGCAGCCTCGGGACTAGCAAGGTCATGGCCTACAATGAGCAGTTCTTC.

This chain uses TRBV5-4 with TRBJ1-2, with D perhaps TRBD1 (5 bases). There are 12 residues in the CDR3. V lost 4 bases to trimming and J lost 9 bases, with 13 bases between them. Germline V lookup: CDR1 SGHNT, CDR2 YYREEE (reference sequence). The CDR3 spells CASSRDGRRYTF. In nucleotides, the CDR3 is TGTGCCAGCAGCAGGGACGGCAGGCGCTACACCTTC.

The chain has TRBV19 and TRBJ1-1; D unclear. The V end lost 5 bases, the J end lost 10 bases, and 11 bases lay between the germline ends. Germline V gene data show CDR1 as LNHDA and CDR2 as SQIVND (reference sequence). This CDR3 is 11 amino acids long. CDR3 sequence: CASSGQPGAFF. The CDR3 DNA is TGTGCCAGTAGTGGGCAGCCCGGAGCTTTCTTT.

The rearrangement links TRBV28 to TRBJ1-5, with 8 bases identical to TRBD1. Germline loops: CDR1 MDHEN, CDR2 SYDVKM. J lost 0 bases, V lost 5 bases, and 24 bases had no gene match. The length of the CDR3 is 22 residues. CDR3 nucleotide sequence: TGTGCCAGCAGTCTTAGGTTGAGGACAGGGAAGCTTATGGACCATAGCAATCAGCCCCAGCATTTT. Its protein product is CASSLRLRTGKLMDHSNQPQHF.

This clonotype is a singleton in its sample. The gene calls are TRBV3-1 and TRBJ1-1; D unresolved. This CDR3 has 12 amino acids. The germline V gene has CDR1 LGHDT and CDR2 YNNKEL (reference sequence). V was clipped by 1 base and J by 8 bases, with 8 bases between them. CDR3 loop: CASSQVSREAFF. DNA of the CDR3: TGTGCCAGCAGCCAAGTAAGCAGGGAAGCTTTCTTT.

The CDR3 sequence is CASSLGRGASTDTQYF. CDR3 nucleotides: TGTGCCAGCAGCCTCGGACGGGGGGCTAGCACAGATACGCAGTATTTT. The chain has TRBV5-4 and TRBJ2-3; D possibly corresponds to TRBD2 (7 bases). The CDR3 covers 16 residues. Germline CDR1 reads SGHNT; CDR2 reads YYREEE (reference sequence). The germline V and J ends were trimmed by 4 bases and 0 bases, with 15 bases remaining between them.

The chain uses TRBV3-1 and TRBJ2-1; D gene uncertain. Trimming stripped 3 bases from V and 4 bases from J, with 13 bases between. The CDR3 loop spans 15 amino acids. The germline V gene has CDR1 LGHDT and CDR2 YNNKEL (reference sequence). In DNA, the CDR3 is TGTGCCAGCAGCCAGATGAGGAGTGGTTACAATGAGCAGTTCTTC. Protein: CASSQMRSGYNEQFF.

This chain connects TRBV12-3 or TRBV12-4 to TRBJ2-2; 9 bases align to TRBD1. Unmatched junction bases numbered 10, after V lost 6 bases and J lost 8 bases. There are 15 residues in the CDR3. DNA of the CDR3: TGTGCCAGCAGGACAGGACAGGGGATAGCGGGGGAGCTGTTTTTT. It encodes CASRTGQGIAGELFF.

V usage is TRBV4-2 and J usage is TRBJ1-1; TRBD1 is a possible D gene (6 bases). This CDR3 spans 14 amino acids. From germline, CDR1 is LGHNA and CDR2 YNFKEQ. Between the trimmed V and J ends, which lost 5 bases and 7 bases, there was a span of 17 bases. The CDR3 region is CASSDGQLDSEAFF. CDR3 sequence (DNA): TGTGCCAGCAGCGACGGACAGTTGGACAGTGAAGCTTTCTTT.

The rearrangement uses TRBV19 and TRBJ2-4; possibly TRBD1 for D (6 bases). Germline CDR1 reads LNHDA; CDR2 reads SQIVND (reference sequence). The CDR3 is 12 residues long. The ends were cut back, 1 base at V and 10 bases at J, with 8 bases in the middle. The CDR3, as DNA: TGTGCCAGTAGTATAGGAGGGGGTATTCAGTACTTC. Translated, it gives CASSIGGGIQYF. The variable domain in full, with the rest retrieved from reference TRBV19 and TRBJ2-4, is DGGITQSPKYLFRKEGQNVTLSCEQNLNHDAMYWYRQDPGQGLRLIYYSQIVNDFQKGDIAEGYSVSREKKESFPLTVTSAQKNPTAFYLCASSIGGGIQYFGAGTRLSVL.

This chain connects TRBV29-1 to TRBJ1-1, with 8 positions matching TRBD1. The germline CDR1 and CDR2 sequences are SQVTM and ANQGSEA. Trimming cost V 6 bases and J 1 base; bases outside gene matches: 4. This CDR3 is built from 13 residues. The CDR3 reads CSVAGGSNTEAFF. CDR3 DNA: TGCAGCGTCGCAGGGGGCTCGAACACTGAAGCTTTCTTT. The full variable domain, with the rest looked up from reference TRBV29-1 and TRBJ1-1, is SAVISQKPSRDICQRGTSLTIQCQVDSQVTMMFWYRQQPGQSLTLIATANQGSEATYESGFVIDKFPISRPNLTFSTLTVSNMSPEDSSIYLCSVAGGSNTEAFFGQGTRLTVV.

The chain employs TRBV19 and TRBJ1-3; no definite D call. V lost 3 bases to trimming and J lost 6 bases, with 12 bases between them. Germline V lookup: CDR1 LNHDA, CDR2 SQIVND (reference sequence). The CDR3 extends over 14 amino acids. The CDR3 here is CASSITASENTIYF. CDR3 DNA sequence: TGTGCCAGTAGTATCACAGCCTCCGAAAACACCATATATTTT. The complete variable domain, with remaining parts taken from reference TRBV19 and TRBJ1-3, reads DGGITQSPKYLFRKEGQNVTLSCEQNLNHDAMYWYRQDPGQGLRLIYYSQIVNDFQKGDIAEGYSVSREKKESFPLTVTSAQKNPTAFYLCASSITASENTIYFGEGSWLTVV.

V gene TRBV12-3 or TRBV12-4 combines with J gene TRBJ2-1; TRBD2 is a possible D gene (5 bases). The CDR3 runs to 13 residues. V was clipped by 7 bases and J by 6 bases, with 13 bases between them. The CDR3 loop is CASNLRVINEQFF. The CDR3 bases are TGTGCCAGCAATCTGCGGGTTATCAATGAGCAGTTCTTC.

This clonotype was counted only a few times. This sequence joins TRBV6-6 and TRBJ1-2; D not resolved. Trimming removed 1 base from V and 7 bases from J, with 7 bases in between. The CDR3 length is 12 residues. Germline-derived CDR1 and CDR2 are MNHNY and SVGAGI (reference sequence). This chain's CDR3 is CASSYLVSGYTF. Written as DNA, the CDR3 is TGTGCCAGCAGTTACTTGGTCTCTGGCTACACCTTC.

V is TRBV6-2 or TRBV6-3 and J is TRBJ1-1, with D possibly being TRBD1 (5 bases). The CDR3 is 15 amino acids. CDR1 MNHEY and CDR2 SVGEGT come from the germline V gene. The V end was cut by 2 bases, the J end by 1 base, with 11 bases between. The CDR3 is CASSYPQGWNTEAFF. The DNA for the CDR3 is TGTGCCAGCAGTTACCCCCAGGGATGGAACACTGAAGCTTTCTTT.

The CDR3 coding sequence is TGCGCCAGCAGCCGATCTGAATGGGGATCACCCCTCCACTTT. Protein sequence: CASSRSEWGSPLHF. The chain carries TRBV4-3 and TRBJ1-6; D is unclear. Trimming cost V 4 bases and J 10 bases, with 14 bases left between them. The CDR3 is 14 residues long. The germline CDR1 and CDR2 sequences are LGHNA and YSLEER.